The rows below give T cell receptor beta chains drawn from one sample of a study of blood T cell repertoires in COVID-19. Produced via immunoSEQ multiplex PCR; TCRdb's table is partial and in-frame only. The sample records around 310,000 clones, roughly 86% being singletons. Source material: PBMCs or T cells enriched from blood (not recorded which). Receptor source: a woman in her 30s who had recovered from COVID-19. The CDR3 runs from the conserved cysteine through the conserved F or W. A D gene is named only where the DNA matches it firmly. Clone size is shown for a subset of rows, as once, few, many or a class of expanded clone.

CDR3nt: TGTGCCAGCAGAGAGACAGCGAACACTGAAGCTTTCTTT
CDR3aa: CASRETANTEAFF
d_gene: NA
j_gene: TRBJ1-1
v_gene: TRBV28
abundance: NA

CDR3nt: TGTGCCAGCAGCAAGGGACAGCTTGGTGGCTATGGCTACACCTTC
CDR3aa: CASSKGQLGGYGYTF
d_gene: TRBD1
j_gene: TRBJ1-2
v_gene: TRBV6-5
abundance: NA

CDR3nt: TGTGCCAGTAGTATGATGGGGGCTGGTAGCACAGATACGCAGTATTTT
CDR3aa: CASSMMGAGSTDTQYF
d_gene: NA
j_gene: TRBJ2-3
v_gene: TRBV19
abundance: NA

CDR3nt: TGTGCCATCTCTGAGGGCGGGAGTCTCTACGAGCAGTACTTC
CDR3aa: CAISEGGSLYEQYF
d_gene: TRBD2
j_gene: TRBJ2-7
v_gene: TRBV10-3
abundance: NA

CDR3nt: TGCAGCGTATATGACAGGGGAAGGTCCTATAATTCACCCCTCCACTTT
CDR3aa: CSVYDRGRSYNSPLHF
d_gene: TRBD1
j_gene: TRBJ1-6
v_gene: TRBV29-1
abundance: few

CDR3nt: TGTGCCAGCAGTCCAACCAGGGTATTACGGTCACCCCTCCACTTT
CDR3aa: CASSPTRVLRSPLHF
d_gene: NA
j_gene: TRBJ1-6
v_gene: TRBV28
abundance: NA

CDR3nt: TGTGCCAGCAGTGAATTCAGTCTGACAGATACGCAGTATTTT
CDR3aa: CASSEFSLTDTQYF
d_gene: NA
j_gene: TRBJ2-3
v_gene: TRBV25-1
abundance: NA

CDR3nt: TGCGCCAGCAGTCCTCGTAGCGACACTGAAGCTTTCTTT
CDR3aa: CASSPRSDTEAFF
d_gene: NA
j_gene: TRBJ1-1
v_gene: TRBV4-1
abundance: NA

CDR3nt: TGTGCCAGCAGTGAAAGGTCCAAGGGTTTCTATGGACTAGCAACGGGCGAGCAGTACTTC
CDR3aa: CASSERSKGFYGLATGEQYF
d_gene: TRBD2
j_gene: TRBJ2-7
v_gene: TRBV2
abundance: NA

CDR3nt: TGTGCCAGCAGCACGCCCGGGGACAGTGAGAACACTGAAGCTTTCTTT
CDR3aa: CASSTPGDSENTEAFF
d_gene: TRBD1
j_gene: TRBJ1-1
v_gene: TRBV7-9
abundance: NA

CDR3nt: TGTGCCAGCAGCTCTACAGGGGACCTCAATCAGCCCCAGCATTTT
CDR3aa: CASSSTGDLNQPQHF
d_gene: TRBD1
j_gene: TRBJ1-5
v_gene: TRBV6-5
abundance: NA

CDR3nt: TGCGCCAGCAGCCAAGATCTGATGCGTGCCTACACCTTC
CDR3aa: CASSQDLMRAYTF
d_gene: NA
j_gene: TRBJ1-2
v_gene: TRBV4-1
abundance: NA

CDR3nt: TGTGCCAGCAGTTCCCCGTCAGGGGGCGACAATCAGCCCCAGCATTTT
CDR3aa: CASSSPSGGDNQPQHF
d_gene: TRBD1
j_gene: TRBJ1-5
v_gene: TRBV28
abundance: NA

CDR3nt: TGTGCCACCAGCAGAGATCTAGAATGGGACAGGACCTACGAGCAGTACTTC
CDR3aa: CATSRDLEWDRTYEQYF
d_gene: TRBD1
j_gene: TRBJ2-7
v_gene: TRBV15
abundance: NA

CDR3nt: TGTGCCAGCAGTTACTCACTAATGAACACTGAAGCTTTCTTT
CDR3aa: CASSYSLMNTEAFF
d_gene: NA
j_gene: TRBJ1-1
v_gene: TRBV6-5
abundance: NA

CDR3nt: TGTGCCATCAGTGATGTAAACTCCTACGAGCAGTACTTC
CDR3aa: CAISDVNSYEQYF
d_gene: NA
j_gene: TRBJ2-7
v_gene: TRBV10-3
abundance: NA

CDR3nt: TGTGCCAGCAGTTACTCGCCAGGGTTTTCACCCCTCCACTTT
CDR3aa: CASSYSPGFSPLHF
d_gene: NA
j_gene: TRBJ1-6
v_gene: TRBV6-5
abundance: NA

CDR3nt: TGTGCCAGCAGCCAATTCAGGGGGGTGACAGATACGCAGTATTTT
CDR3aa: CASSQFRGVTDTQYF
d_gene: NA
j_gene: TRBJ2-3
v_gene: TRBV3-1/TRBV3-2
abundance: NA

CDR3nt: TGTGCCAGCAGCCCATGGGGTGTAAGGGGCGAGCAGTACTTC
CDR3aa: CASSPWGVRGEQYF
d_gene: NA
j_gene: TRBJ2-7
v_gene: TRBV27
abundance: NA

CDR3nt: TGTGCCAGTATCCCAGGGATTGGGGTTGGAAACACCATATATTTT
CDR3aa: CASIPGIGVGNTIYF
d_gene: NA
j_gene: TRBJ1-3
v_gene: TRBV19
abundance: once

CDR3nt: TGTGCCAGCACGACTAGCGGGGGCACAGATACGCAGTATTTT
CDR3aa: CASTTSGGTDTQYF
d_gene: TRBD2
j_gene: TRBJ2-3
v_gene: TRBV13
abundance: NA

CDR3nt: TGTGCCAGTAGCATACTCGGGGTCCGGGGGACTGAAGCTTTCTTT
CDR3aa: CASSILGVRGTEAFF
d_gene: NA
j_gene: TRBJ1-1
v_gene: TRBV19
abundance: NA

CDR3nt: TGTGCCAGCAGTGAAACAGGGTTCCCTGGGGCCAACGTCCTGACTTTC
CDR3aa: CASSETGFPGANVLTF
d_gene: NA
j_gene: TRBJ2-6
v_gene: TRBV6-4
abundance: NA